These T cell receptor beta chains were read from a single sample in a study of blood T cell repertoires in COVID-19. TCRdb keeps only in-frame clones here, not all; method: immunoSEQ multiplex PCR. The data contain 250,000 or so clones, 80% to 90% of them singletons. The sequencing input was peripheral blood. Receptors were obtained from a woman aged 40 to 55 who had recovered from COVID-19. Both conserved end residues are part of each CDR3. The D gene is left open where the match is weak. Some rows have no size entry. The others give once, few or many, or a class for an expanded clone.

D	V	size	J	CDR3	DNA
.	TRBV4-1	.	TRBJ1-5	CASSRTGQSDQPQHF	TGCGCCAGCAGCCGGACGGGACAAAGCGATCAGCCCCAGCATTTT
.	TRBV30	.	TRBJ2-1	CAWSVAARYNEQFF	TGTGCCTGGAGTGTGGCAGCGCGCTACAATGAGCAGTTCTTC
.	TRBV18	once	TRBJ1-3	CASSPGAWNTIYF	TGTGCCAGCTCACCAGGGGCATGGAACACCATATATTTT
TRBD1	TRBV2	.	TRBJ2-3	CAIPTGGIPDTQYF	TGTGCCATCCCGACAGGGGGTATTCCAGATACGCAGTATTTT
TRBD1	TRBV10-3	.	TRBJ1-1	CAIRTGGATEAFF	TGTGCCATCAGGACAGGGGGGGCCACTGAAGCTTTCTTT
.	TRBV12-3/TRBV12-4	few	TRBJ2-6	CASAGSGANVLTF	TGTGCCAGCGCAGGTTCTGGGGCCAACGTCCTGACTTTC
.	TRBV5-5	.	TRBJ1-2	CASSPGRGNYGYTF	TGTGCCAGCAGCCCCGGTCGCGGCAACTATGGCTACACCTTC
TRBD1	TRBV2	.	TRBJ1-4	CASSYPPQGATNEKLFF	TGTGCCAGCAGTTACCCACCACAGGGGGCGACTAATGAAAAACTGTTTTTT
TRBD1	TRBV4-3	.	TRBJ2-7	CASSQEDRADEQYF	TGCGCCAGCAGCCAAGAAGACAGGGCGGACGAGCAGTACTTC
TRBD2	TRBV7-6	once	TRBJ2-3	CASSLVGRGADTQYF	TGTGCCAGCAGCTTAGTTGGCCGGGGGGCAGATACGCAGTATTTT
TRBD1	TRBV25-1	.	TRBJ1-1	CASISGGQGALRGAFF	TGTGCCAGCATCTCAGGGGGACAGGGGGCCCTGAGGGGAGCTTTCTTT
.	TRBV6-5	.	TRBJ1-1	CASSYSNWNTEAFF	TGTGCCAGCAGTTACTCCAACTGGAACACTGAAGCTTTCTTT
TRBD1	TRBV6-5	few	TRBJ1-5	CASRAGGAYQPQHF	TGTGCCAGCAGGGCAGGGGGCGCTTATCAGCCCCAGCATTTT